This paragraph reports one T cell receptor (beta chain). The source of the sample is a study of blood T cell repertoires in COVID-19. Study overall: Both acute and convalescent COVID-19 samples were obtained from the United States, Italy and Spain. The analysed material was cDNA or gDNA that came from T cells, B-cell-depleted T cells, or PBMCs.

Seattle cases were enrolled at active infection and followed longitudinally. The CDR3 consists of 16 residues. Original handling: Reference gene primer amplification gave estimated nucleated cell counts. Produced via immunoSEQ multiplex PCR; TCRdb's table is partial and in-frame only. V, J and clone size were drawn from that table, and D and trimming were deduced from the DNA. This table has some 290,000 clones, roughly 89% appearing once. The sequence was collected from a woman younger than 45 with COVID-19, enrolled during active disease. Sequenced material: peripheral blood. The V call is TRBV21-1, the J call TRBJ2-3; TRBD2 was called by the table and not checked on the DNA. TRBV21-1 is assigned pseudogene status. In DNA, the CDR3 is TGTGCCAGCAGCAAACAAGAGACTAGCGGGGCAGATACGCAGTATTTT. It codes for CASSKQETSGADTQYF.